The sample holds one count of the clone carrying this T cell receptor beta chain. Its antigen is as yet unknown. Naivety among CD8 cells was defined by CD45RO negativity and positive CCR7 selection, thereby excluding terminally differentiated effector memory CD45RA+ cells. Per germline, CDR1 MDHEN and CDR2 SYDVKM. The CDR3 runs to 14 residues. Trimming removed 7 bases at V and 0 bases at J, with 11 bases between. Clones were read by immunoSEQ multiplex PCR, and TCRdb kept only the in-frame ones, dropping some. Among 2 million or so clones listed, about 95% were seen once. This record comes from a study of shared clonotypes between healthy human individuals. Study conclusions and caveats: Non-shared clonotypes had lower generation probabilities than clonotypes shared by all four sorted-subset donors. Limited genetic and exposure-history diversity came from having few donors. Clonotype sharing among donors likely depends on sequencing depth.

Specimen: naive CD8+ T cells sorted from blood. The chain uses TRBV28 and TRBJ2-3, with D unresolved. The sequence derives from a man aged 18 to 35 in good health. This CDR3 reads CASTSTGSTDTQYF. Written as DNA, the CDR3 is TGTGCCAGCACAAGCACCGGTAGCACAGATACGCAGTATTTT.